These 6 T cell receptor beta chains were sequenced from one sample in a study of human T cells and chemical hapten exposure. Via MiXCR, TCRdb re-called the RACE reads, giving one row per CDR3 protein. Seen here are tens of thousands of distinct CDR3 sequences, 9.5% to 11% observed once, and the top ten hold roughly 2.3%. The time point: patch test 2, 6 weeks after DPC sensitization. This sample's treatment: therapeutic diphenylcyclopropenone sensitization with weekly scalp DPC. Specimen: whole blood, collected in connection with sensitization to the hapten diphenylcyclopropenone (DPC). All receptors derive from a middle-aged man with alopecia areata. Some clones in this sample may be carry-over from other donors' samples.

This clonotype was counted between two and nine times. The chain has TRBV6-1 and TRBJ2-7, with D tentatively TRBD1 (6 bases). The CDR3 has 14 residues. Germline V gives CDR1 MNHNS, CDR2 SASEGT. Deletions cut 1 base from V and 3 bases from J, with 10 bases between. CDR3 loop: CASSEGQGSYEQYV. Here the CDR3 DNA reads TGTGCCAGCAGTGAAGGGCAGGGGAGCTACGAGCAGTACGTC.

This clonotype was found many times. This chain links TRBV4-3 with TRBJ2-2; tentative D call: TRBD2 (5 bases). Trimming stripped 0 bases from V and 6 bases from J, with 14 bases between. Germline assignment: CDR1 LGHNA and CDR2 YSLEER. The CDR3 runs to 16 residues. The DNA of the CDR3 is TGCGCCAGCAGCCAAGATCCAAGCGGTAATGCCGGGGAGCTGTTTTTT. Its protein is CASSQDPSGNAGELFF.

Only a few counts were recorded for this clonotype. The chain is built from TRBV30 and TRBJ2-3, with D perhaps matching TRBD1 or TRBD2 (5 bases each). CDR1 is GTSNPN, CDR2 SVGIG, per germline (reference sequence). This CDR3 contains 13 residues. Trimming took 4 bases from V and 1 from J, leaving 9 bases between them. The CDR3 region has the DNA TGTGCCTGGAACGGGGCTCGCACAGATACGCAGTATTTT. It specifies CAWNGARTDTQYF.

The CDR3 loop is CSAREGHSSYSNQPQHF. The DNA of the CDR3 is TGCAGTGCTAGAGAAGGGCACAGCTCATATAGCAATCAGCCCCAGCATTTT. The chain links TRBV20-1 to TRBJ1-5, with D hard to call. Germline-derived CDR1 and CDR2 are DFQATT and SNEGSKA (reference sequence). V lost 0 bases and J lost 0, with 15 bases in between. The CDR3 loop spans 17 amino acids.

The CDR3 sequence: CASSLPPGTLNTGELFF. The CDR3 nucleotides are TGTGCCAGCAGCTTACCGCCGGGGACCCTAAACACCGGGGAGCTGTTTTTT. The V and J genes are TRBV7-3 and TRBJ2-2; D might be TRBD1 or TRBD2, each matching 5 bases. The germline V gene encodes CDR1 SGHTA and CDR2 FQGTGA. The CDR3 runs to 17 residues. V was trimmed by 2 bases and J by 2 bases, leaving 15 bases between them.

This clonotype has only a few counts. The genes are TRBV7-2 and TRBJ2-3; D is tentatively TRBD1 or TRBD2 (6 bases each). The V end was cut by 2 bases, the J end by 6 bases, with 15 bases between. CDR3 size: 15 residues. Germline V gene data show CDR1 as SGHTA and CDR2 as FQGNSA. In DNA, the CDR3 is TGTGCCAGCAGCTTAAGGGGGGACAAAGGTGATACGCAGTATTTT. As protein: CASSLRGDKGDTQYF.